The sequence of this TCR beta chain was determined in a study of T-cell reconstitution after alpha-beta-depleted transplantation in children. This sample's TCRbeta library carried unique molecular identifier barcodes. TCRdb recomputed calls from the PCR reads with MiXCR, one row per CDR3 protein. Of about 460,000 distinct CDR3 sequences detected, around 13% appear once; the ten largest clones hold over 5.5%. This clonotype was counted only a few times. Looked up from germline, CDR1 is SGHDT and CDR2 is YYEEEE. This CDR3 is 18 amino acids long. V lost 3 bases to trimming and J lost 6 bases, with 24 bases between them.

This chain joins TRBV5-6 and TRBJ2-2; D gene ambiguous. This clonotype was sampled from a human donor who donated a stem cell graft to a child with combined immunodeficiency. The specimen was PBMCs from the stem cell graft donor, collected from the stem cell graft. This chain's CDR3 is CASSSRWGSGYDAGELFF. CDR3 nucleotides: TGTGCCAGCAGCTCGCGCTGGGGTTCCGGGTATGACGCCGGGGAGCTGTTTTTT.